This TCR beta chain came from a study of cytomegalovirus exposure and HLA in healthy donors. The CDR3 loop spans 16 amino acids. Trimming at V came to 6 bases and at J to 5 bases, leaving 15 bases not matched to a gene. CDR1 MNHNY and CDR2 SVGAGI come from the germline V gene (reference sequence). Study-level points and caveats: In vitro work confirmed that a few CMV-associated chains recognize CMV antigens. The authors listed roughly 150 TCR beta chains as cytomegalovirus-associated.

Using immunoSEQ multiplex PCR, the repertoire was profiled, and TCRdb retains in-frame clones only, with some absent. Among roughly 220,000 clones listed, roughly 84% were seen once. Comment on this clone: Antigen: not known.

The chain is built from TRBV6-6 and TRBJ2-5; TRBD2 matches at 7 bases. The sample comprised PBMCs. The clonotype originates from a woman aged 25 to 45 in good health and CMV-seropositive. CDR3 nucleotide sequence: TGTGCCAGCAGCCGCCGAGGCGGGAGTTTATCGGAGACCCAGTACTTC. Residues: CASSRRGGSLSETQYF.